A single sample gave rise to the 8 T cell receptor beta chains below, sequenced in a study of CD8+CD57+ T cells in acquired aplastic anemia. Patients who underwent sequencing had shown CD8+CD57+ cell expansion by flow cytometry. Using genomic DNA as the template, TCR beta VDJ and CDR3 profiling was carried out. TCRdb re-analysed the reads in MiXCR, keeping a single row per CDR3 protein. The top ten hold around 1.3% of the sample, which has under 350,000 distinct CDR3 sequences, 45% to 65% seen once. Input material: sorted CD4+, CD8+, or CD8+CD57+ T cells (not recorded which) from PBMCs. The source is a human donor with aplastic anemia.

The CDR3 region has the DNA TGTGCCAGCAGCTTGGTCGGGGACAATGAGCAGTATTTT. This encodes CASSLVGDNEQYF. The chain recombines TRBV5-4 with TRBJ2-3, with D maybe TRBD1 (6 bases). Germline V lookup: CDR1 SGHNT, CDR2 YYREEE (reference sequence). Trimming shortened V by 0 bases and J by 11 bases, and 13 bases separated the two germline ends. This CDR3 region has 13 residues.

To note about this clonotype: Germline and junction disagree at one end, which may indicate a read error. The CDR3 DNA is TGTGCCACCAGTGATCTACAGGGTTTCCAAGAGACCCAGTGCTTC. As protein: CATSDLQGFQETQCF. The chain links TRBV24-1 to TRBJ2-5; D might be TRBD1 (6 bases). CDR1 is KGHDR and CDR2 is SFDVKD in the germline V gene. The length of the CDR3 is 15 residues.

To note about this clonotype: A much larger clone lies a single base off, so this may be a read error. The rearrangement uses TRBV6-5 and TRBJ2-2; D might be TRBD2 (6 bases). Germline CDR1 MNHEY, CDR2 SVGAGI. Between the trimmed V and J ends, which lost 10 bases and 4 bases, there was a span of 16 bases. The CDR3 runs to 14 residues. For the CDR3, the DNA is TGTGCCACCCACATCGGGGACTTCACCGGGGAGCTGTTTTTT. Amino acids: CATHIGDFTGELFF.

Turning to this clonotype: A much larger clone sits a single nucleotide away, making a read error possible. This chain joins TRBV3-1 and TRBJ1-1; perhaps TRBD1 as D (6 bases). The CDR3 totals 14 residues. V was cut by 4 bases and J by 0 bases, with 9 bases left in between. Germline CDR1 LGHDT, CDR2 YNNKEL (reference sequence). The CDR3 reads CASSRWGLNTEAFF. Written as DNA, the CDR3 is TGTGCCAGCAGCCGATGGGGGCTGAACACTGAAGCTTTCTTT.

This clonotype was counted a few times. The chain links TRBV5-4 to TRBJ2-5; 8 bases align to TRBD1. V lost 4 bases and J lost 4; bases outside the gene matches: 6. The CDR3 contains 14 residues. The germline gives CDR1 SGHNT, CDR2 YYREEE (reference sequence). DNA for the CDR3: TGTGCCAGCAGCGTGGACAGGGTAGGAGAGACCCAGTACTTC. Translation: CASSVDRVGETQYF.

This clonotype was found many times. The V gene is TRBV6-5, the J gene TRBJ2-5; D not certain. The CDR3 is 16 residues long. V gave up 6 bases and J gave up 5 bases, with 22 bases separating them. The germline V gene encodes CDR1 MNHEY and CDR2 SVGAGI. The chain's CDR3 is CASSRNPFPGRETQYF. The CDR3 DNA follows: TGTGCCAGCAGCCGCAACCCCTTCCCAGGCCGTGAGACCCAGTACTTC.

The chain couples TRBV12-3 or TRBV12-4 to TRBJ1-2, with D unclear. The ends were cut back, 11 bases at V and 0 bases at J, with 10 bases in the middle. This CDR3 comprises 12 residues. The CDR3 sequence: CAGSSANYGYTF. The CDR3 DNA reads TGTGCCGGCTCCTCCGCTAACTATGGCTACACCTTC.

The chain is built from TRBV12-3 or TRBV12-4 and TRBJ2-2, with unresolved D. The CDR3 contains 14 residues. V was shortened by 8 bases and J by 1 base, with 11 bases between the two germline ends. CDR3 in amino acids: CASSKMRNTGELFF. The CDR3 DNA is TGTGCCAGCTCCAAGATGAGGAACACCGGGGAGCTGTTTTTT.